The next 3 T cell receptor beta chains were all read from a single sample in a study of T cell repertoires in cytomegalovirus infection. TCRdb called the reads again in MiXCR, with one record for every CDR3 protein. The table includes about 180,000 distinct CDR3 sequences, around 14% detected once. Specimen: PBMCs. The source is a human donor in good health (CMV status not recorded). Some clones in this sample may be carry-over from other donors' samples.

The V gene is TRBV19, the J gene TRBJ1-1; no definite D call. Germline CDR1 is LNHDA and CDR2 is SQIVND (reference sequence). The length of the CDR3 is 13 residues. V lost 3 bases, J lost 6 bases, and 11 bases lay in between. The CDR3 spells CASSIGKSPEAFF. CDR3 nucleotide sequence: TGTGCCAGTAGTATTGGTAAGAGTCCTGAAGCTTTCTTT.

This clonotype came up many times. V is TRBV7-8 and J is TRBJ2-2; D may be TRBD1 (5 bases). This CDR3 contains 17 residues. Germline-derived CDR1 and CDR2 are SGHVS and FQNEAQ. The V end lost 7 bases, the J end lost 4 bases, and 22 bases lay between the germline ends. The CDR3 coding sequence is TGTGCCAGCACTCTTAGAATGGGGCTGCAAGTCACCGGGGAGCTGTTTTTT. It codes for CASTLRMGLQVTGELFF.

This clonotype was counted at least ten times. The chain's CDR3 is CASSQDRGSAQPQHF. In DNA, the CDR3 is TGTGCCAGCAGCCAAGATAGGGGTTCAGCTCAGCCCCAGCATTTT. The V and J genes are TRBV4-2 and TRBJ1-5; a weak D match, TRBD1 (5 bases). This CDR3 contains 15 residues. CDR1 LGHNA and CDR2 YNFKEQ come from the germline V gene. The V gene lost 0 bases and the J gene lost 6 bases, with 12 bases spanning the gap.